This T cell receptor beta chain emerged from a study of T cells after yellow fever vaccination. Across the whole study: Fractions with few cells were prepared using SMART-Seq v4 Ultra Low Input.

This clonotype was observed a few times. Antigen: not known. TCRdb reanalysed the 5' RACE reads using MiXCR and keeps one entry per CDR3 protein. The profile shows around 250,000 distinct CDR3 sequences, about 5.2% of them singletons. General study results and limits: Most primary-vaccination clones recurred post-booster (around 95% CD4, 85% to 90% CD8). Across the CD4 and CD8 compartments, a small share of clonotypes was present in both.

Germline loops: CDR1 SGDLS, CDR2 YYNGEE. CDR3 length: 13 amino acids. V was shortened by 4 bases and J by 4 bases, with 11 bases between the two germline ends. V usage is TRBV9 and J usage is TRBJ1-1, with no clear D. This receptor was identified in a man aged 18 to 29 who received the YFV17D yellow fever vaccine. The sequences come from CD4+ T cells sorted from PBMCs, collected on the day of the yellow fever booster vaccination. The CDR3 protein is CASSTQAGTEAFF. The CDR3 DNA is TGTGCCAGCAGCACCCAGGCGGGCACTGAAGCTTTCTTT.